This TCR beta chain was recovered during a study of regulatory T cells in long-lasting Graves disease. The CDR3 runs to 15 residues. V dropped 4 bases and J dropped 5 bases, with 15 bases sitting between them. To make TCR beta libraries, researchers used iRepertoire HTBI primers and Arm-PCR of CDR3 regions. TCRdb itself ran the multiplex PCR reads through MiXCR, one entry per CDR3 protein. There are roughly 500,000 distinct CDR3 sequences in the sample; 13% to 15% occur only once, and roughly a sixth lies in the top ten. The study's findings and limits: Newly diagnosed Graves' patients exceeded persistent ones in TCR diversity.

This clonotype was picked up one time. Its antigen is unidentified. A much more abundant neighbour one base away suggests this may be a read error. Since no conserved phenylalanine or tryptophan closes the CDR3, a read error is the likely cause. The sample's time point: newly diagnosed GD, antithyroid drugs for less than 3 months. Generation of the TCR library employed RNA extracted from PBMCs. These sequences were also reported in another study, on T cells in Graves' hyperthyroidism and ophthalmopathy.

The source material was peripheral blood mononuclear cells (PBMCs), sampled at new diagnosis, from a patient treated with antithyroid drugs. The chain recombines TRBV12-3 or TRBV12-4 with TRBJ2-1, with D unclear. The receptor was isolated from a woman aged 45-65 years with Graves disease. The CDR3: CASSSSDGRDNEQFC. The CDR3, as DNA: TGTGCCAGCAGTTCCTCCGACGGAAGGGACAATGAGCAGTTCTGC.